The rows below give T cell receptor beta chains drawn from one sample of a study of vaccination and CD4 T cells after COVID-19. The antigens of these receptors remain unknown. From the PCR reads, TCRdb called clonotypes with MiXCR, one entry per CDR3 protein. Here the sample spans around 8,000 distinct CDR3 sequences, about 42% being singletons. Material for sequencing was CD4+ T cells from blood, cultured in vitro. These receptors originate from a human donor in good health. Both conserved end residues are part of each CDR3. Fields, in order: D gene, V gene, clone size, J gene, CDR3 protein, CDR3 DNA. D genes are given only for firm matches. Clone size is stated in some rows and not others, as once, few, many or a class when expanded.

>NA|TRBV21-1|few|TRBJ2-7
CASSKAPLPEQYF
TGTGCCAGCAGCAAAGCCCCCTTACCCGAGCAGTACTTC
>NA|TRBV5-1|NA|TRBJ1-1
CASHVLSGDTEAFF
TGCGCCAGCCACGTCCTCTCGGGGGACACTGAAGCTTTCTTT
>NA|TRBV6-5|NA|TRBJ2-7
CASSYRGAVPYEQYF
TGTGCCAGCAGTTATAGGGGGGCCGTTCCCTACGAGCAGTACTTC
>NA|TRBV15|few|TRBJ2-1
CATSRDPRLEQFF
TGTGCCACCAGCAGAGATCCAAGGCTTGAGCAGTTCTTC
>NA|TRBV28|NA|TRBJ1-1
CASMSLAGAGNTEAFF
TGTGCCAGCATGAGTCTGGCAGGGGCCGGGAACACTGAAGCTTTCTTT
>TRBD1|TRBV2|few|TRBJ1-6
CASIKGQVDSPLHF
TGTGCCAGCATCAAGGGACAGGTGGATTCACCCCTCCACTTT
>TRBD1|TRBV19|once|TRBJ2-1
CASRIATGGHNEQFF
TGTGCCAGTAGAATAGCGACAGGGGGCCACAATGAGCAGTTCTTC
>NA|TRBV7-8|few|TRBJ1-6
CASSLAGVLTENSPLHF
TGTGCCAGCAGCTTAGCGGGGGTACTGACTGAGAATTCACCCCTCCACTTT
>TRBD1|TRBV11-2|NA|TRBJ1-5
CASSPGTGLLQPQHF
TGTGCCAGCAGCCCCGGGACAGGGCTCCTTCAGCCCCAGCATTTT
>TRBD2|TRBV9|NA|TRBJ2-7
CASSGPAGGYEQYF
TGTGCCAGCAGCGGACCGGCGGGGGGGTACGAGCAGTACTTC
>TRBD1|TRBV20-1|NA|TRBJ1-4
CSARPDRATNEKLFF
TGCAGTGCTAGACCCGACAGGGCAACTAATGAAAAACTGTTTTTT
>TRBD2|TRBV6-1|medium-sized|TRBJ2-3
CASSEQAGFHTQYF
TGTGCCAGCAGTGAACAAGCGGGGTTCCATACGCAGTATTTT
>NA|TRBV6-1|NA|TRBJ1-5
CASTEGQIRPQHF
TGTGCCAGCACCGAGGGGCAGATCCGGCCCCAGCATTTT
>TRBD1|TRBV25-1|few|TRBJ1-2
CASSDRGYGYTF
TGTGCCAGCAGTGACAGGGGGTATGGCTACACCTTC
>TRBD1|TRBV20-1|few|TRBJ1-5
CSASPGTGGYQPQHF
TGCAGTGCTAGCCCTGGGACAGGGGGTTATCAGCCCCAGCATTTT
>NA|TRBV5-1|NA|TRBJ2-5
CASSFGGFSQETQYF
TGCGCCAGCAGCTTCGGAGGGTTCTCCCAAGAGACCCAGTACTTC
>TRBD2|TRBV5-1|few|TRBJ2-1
CASSSQRGDYNEQFF
TGCGCCAGCAGTTCCCAGCGGGGGGATTACAATGAGCAGTTCTTC
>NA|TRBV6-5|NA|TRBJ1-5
CASSYRGGQPQHF
TGTGCCAGCAGTTACCGGGGAGGCCAGCCCCAGCATTTT
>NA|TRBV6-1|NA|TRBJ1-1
CASSENYRITEAFF
TGTGCCAGCAGTGAAAACTATAGGATCACTGAAGCTTTCTTT
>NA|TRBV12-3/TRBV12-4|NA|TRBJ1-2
CASSLGWLNYGYTF
TGTGCCAGCAGTTTGGGGTGGCTAAACTATGGCTACACCTTC
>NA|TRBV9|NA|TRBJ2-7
CASSVEDADFYEQYF
TGTGCCAGCAGCGTAGAGGACGCCGACTTCTACGAGCAGTACTTC
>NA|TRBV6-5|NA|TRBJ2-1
CASSYSRVDEQFF
TGTGCCAGCAGTTACTCCAGGGTTGATGAGCAGTTCTTC
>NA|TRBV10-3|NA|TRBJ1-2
CAISEGPLSRGYTF
TGTGCCATCAGTGAGGGGCCTTTAAGTAGAGGCTACACCTTC
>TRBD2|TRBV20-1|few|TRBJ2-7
CSATGTSGSIYEQYF
TGCAGTGCAACTGGGACTAGCGGGAGTATCTACGAGCAGTACTTC
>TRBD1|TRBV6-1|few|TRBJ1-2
CASRAGKGTGDGYTF
TGTGCCAGCCGCGCTGGGAAAGGGACAGGGGATGGCTACACCTTC
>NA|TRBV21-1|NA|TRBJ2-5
CASSKALTGGRSQETQYF
TGTGCCAGCAGCAAAGCGCTGACGGGGGGCCGATCCCAAGAGACCCAGTACTTC
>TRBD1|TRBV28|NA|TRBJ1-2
CASGRAQGYGYTF
TGTGCCAGCGGAAGAGCACAGGGGTATGGCTACACCTTC
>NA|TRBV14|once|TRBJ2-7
CASSQLGQTYEQYF
TGTGCCAGCAGCCAGCTAGGACAGACCTACGAGCAGTACTTC
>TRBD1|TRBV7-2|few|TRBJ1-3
CASSPRGQIGSGNTIYF
TGTGCCAGCAGCCCACGGGGACAGATTGGCTCTGGAAACACCATATATTTT
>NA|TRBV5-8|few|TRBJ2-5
CASSLQGGVTQYF
TGTGCCAGCAGCTTGCAAGGGGGGGTGACCCAGTACTTC
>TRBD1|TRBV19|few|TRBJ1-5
CASRNPPGQGGQPQHF
TGTGCCAGTAGAAACCCCCCGGGACAGGGCGGCCAGCCCCAGCATTTT
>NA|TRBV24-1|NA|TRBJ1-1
CATSERENTEAFF
TGTGCCACCAGTGAGAGGGAGAACACTGAAGCTTTCTTT
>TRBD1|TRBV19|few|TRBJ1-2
CATRTGVQDYGYTF
TGTGCCACACGAACAGGGGTTCAAGACTATGGCTACACCTTC
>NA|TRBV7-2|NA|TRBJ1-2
CASSLDSTDYGYTF
TGTGCCAGCAGCTTAGACAGTACGGACTATGGCTACACCTTC
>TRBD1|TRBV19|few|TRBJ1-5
CASSPKDRGSNQPQHF
TGTGCCAGTAGTCCGAAGGACAGGGGAAGCAATCAGCCCCAGCATTTT
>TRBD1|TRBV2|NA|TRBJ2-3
CASRAGGLGTQYF
TGTGCCAGCAGGGCAGGGGGATTGGGTACGCAGTATTTT
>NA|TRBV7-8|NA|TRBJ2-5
CASSSRRDLQETQYF
TGTGCCAGCAGCTCACGGCGAGATCTTCAAGAGACCCAGTACTTC
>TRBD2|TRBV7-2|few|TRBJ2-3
CASSRLAGGGADTQYF
TGTGCCAGCAGCAGACTAGCGGGGGGAGGGGCAGATACGCAGTATTTT
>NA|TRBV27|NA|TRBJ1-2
CASSLSRLSNYGYTF
TGTGCCAGCAGTTTATCGAGACTTTCTAACTATGGCTACACCTTC
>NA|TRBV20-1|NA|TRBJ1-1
CSAPTTVSAEAFF
TGCAGTGCCCCTACCACAGTGTCGGCTGAAGCTTTCTTT
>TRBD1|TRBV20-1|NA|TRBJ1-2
CSAYFRDRSYGYTF
TGCAGTGCTTACTTTAGGGACAGGTCATATGGCTACACCTTC
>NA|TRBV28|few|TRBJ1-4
CASTPGSRNEKLFF
TGTGCCAGCACCCCGGGCAGCCGGAATGAAAAACTGTTTTTT